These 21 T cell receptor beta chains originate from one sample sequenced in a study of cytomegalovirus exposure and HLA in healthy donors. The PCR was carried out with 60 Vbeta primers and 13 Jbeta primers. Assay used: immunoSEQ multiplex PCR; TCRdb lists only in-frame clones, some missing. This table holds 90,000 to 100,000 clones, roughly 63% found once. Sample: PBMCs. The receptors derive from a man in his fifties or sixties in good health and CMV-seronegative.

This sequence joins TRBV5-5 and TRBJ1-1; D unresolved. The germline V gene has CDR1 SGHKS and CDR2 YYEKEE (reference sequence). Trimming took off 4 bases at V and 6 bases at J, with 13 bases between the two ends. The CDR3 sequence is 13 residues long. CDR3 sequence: CASSRVGSAEAFF. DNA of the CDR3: TGTGCCAGCAGCCGAGTGGGTAGCGCTGAAGCTTTCTTT. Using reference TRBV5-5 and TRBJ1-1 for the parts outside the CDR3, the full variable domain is DAGVTQSPTHLIKTRGQQVTLRCSPISGHKSVSWYQQVLGQGPQFIFQYYEKEERGRGNFPDRFSARQFPNYSSELNVNALLLGDSALYLCASSRVGSAEAFFGQGTRLTVV.

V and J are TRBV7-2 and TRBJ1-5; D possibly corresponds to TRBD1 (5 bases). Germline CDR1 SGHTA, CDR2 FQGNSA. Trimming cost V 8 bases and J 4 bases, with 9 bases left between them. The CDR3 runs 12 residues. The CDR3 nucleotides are TGTGCCAGCGGGGCTCGGAATCAGCCCCAGCATTTT. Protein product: CASGARNQPQHF.

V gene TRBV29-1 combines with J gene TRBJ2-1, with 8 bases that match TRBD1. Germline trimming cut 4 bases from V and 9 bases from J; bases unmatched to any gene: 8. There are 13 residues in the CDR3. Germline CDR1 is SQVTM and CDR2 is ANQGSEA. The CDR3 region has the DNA TGCAGCGTTGGTTCCTTTACAGGGGGTGAGCAGTTCTTC. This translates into CSVGSFTGGEQFF.

The chain's CDR3 is CASSLKTGLEAEAFF. The CDR3 DNA is TGTGCCAGCAGCCTAAAGACAGGGCTGGAGGCTGAAGCTTTCTTT. The V call is TRBV7-2, the J call TRBJ1-1; 7 bases match TRBD1. Germline CDR1 and CDR2: SGHTA and FQGNSA. The CDR3 runs 15 residues. Trimming removed 5 bases from V and 6 bases from J; junction bases left unmatched: 12.

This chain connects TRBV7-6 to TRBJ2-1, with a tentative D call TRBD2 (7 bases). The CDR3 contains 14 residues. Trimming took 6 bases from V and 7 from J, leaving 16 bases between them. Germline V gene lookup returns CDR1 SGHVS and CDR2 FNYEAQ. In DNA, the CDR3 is TGTGCCAGCAGTCCACGGGGGGCTCGAAATGAGCAGTTCTTC. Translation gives CASSPRGARNEQFF.

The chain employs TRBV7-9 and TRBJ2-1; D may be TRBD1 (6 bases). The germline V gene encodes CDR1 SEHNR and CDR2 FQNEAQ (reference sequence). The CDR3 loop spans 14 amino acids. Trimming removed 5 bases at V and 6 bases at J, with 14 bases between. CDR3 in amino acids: CASSRLTGSNEQFF. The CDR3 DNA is TGTGCCAGCAGCCGCTTAACAGGGAGCAATGAGCAGTTCTTC.

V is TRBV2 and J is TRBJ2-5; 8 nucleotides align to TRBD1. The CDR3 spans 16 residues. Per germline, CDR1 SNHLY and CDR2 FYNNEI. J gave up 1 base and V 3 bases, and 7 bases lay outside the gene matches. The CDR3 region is CASSEDFTGGQETQYF. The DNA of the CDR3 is TGTGCCAGCAGTGAGGACTTCACAGGGGGCCAAGAGACCCAGTACTTC.

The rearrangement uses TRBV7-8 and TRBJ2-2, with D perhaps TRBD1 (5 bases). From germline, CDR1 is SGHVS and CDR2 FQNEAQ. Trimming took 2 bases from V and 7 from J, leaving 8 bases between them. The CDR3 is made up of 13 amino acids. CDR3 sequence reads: CASSLRGVGELFF. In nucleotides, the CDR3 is TGTGCCAGCAGCTTAAGGGGTGTCGGGGAGCTGTTTTTT.

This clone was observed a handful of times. Written as DNA, the CDR3 is TGTGCCAGCAGAGGGATAGAGGCAATAACCCTCGGGGGAGCTTTCTTT. It encodes CASRGIEAITLGGAFF. The gene calls are TRBV28 and TRBJ1-1; tentatively, D is TRBD1 (5 bases). Germline assignment: CDR1 MDHEN and CDR2 SYDVKM. The CDR3 consists of 16 residues. V lost 6 bases to trimming and J lost 10 bases, with 27 bases between them.

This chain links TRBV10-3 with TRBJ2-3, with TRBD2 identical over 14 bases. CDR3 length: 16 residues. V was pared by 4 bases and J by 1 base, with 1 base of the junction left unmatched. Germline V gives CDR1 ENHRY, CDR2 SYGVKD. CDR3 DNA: TGTGCCATCAGTGGACTAGCGGGGGGGGGCACAGATACGCAGTATTTT. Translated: CAISGLAGGGTDTQYF.

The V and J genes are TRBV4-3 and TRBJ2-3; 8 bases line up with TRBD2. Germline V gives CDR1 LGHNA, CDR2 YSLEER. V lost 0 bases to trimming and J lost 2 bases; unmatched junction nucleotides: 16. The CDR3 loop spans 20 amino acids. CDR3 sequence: CASSQDGPHPLAAPTDTQYF. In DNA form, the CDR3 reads TGCGCCAGCAGCCAAGATGGGCCCCACCCACTAGCGGCCCCCACAGATACGCAGTATTTT.

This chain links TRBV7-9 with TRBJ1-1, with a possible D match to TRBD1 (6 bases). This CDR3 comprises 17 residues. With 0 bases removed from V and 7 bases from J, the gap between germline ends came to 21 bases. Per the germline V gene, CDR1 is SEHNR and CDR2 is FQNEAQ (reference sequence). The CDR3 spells CASSLATGGPVVGEAFF. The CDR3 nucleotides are TGTGCCAGCAGCTTAGCTACGGGGGGCCCAGTGGTGGGTGAAGCTTTCTTT.

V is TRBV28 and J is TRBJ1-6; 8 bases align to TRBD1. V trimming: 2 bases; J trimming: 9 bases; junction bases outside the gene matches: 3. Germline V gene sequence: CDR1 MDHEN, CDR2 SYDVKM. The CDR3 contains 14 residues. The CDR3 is CASSLPDRGSPLHF. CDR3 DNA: TGTGCCAGCAGTTTACCCGACAGGGGTTCACCCCTCCACTTT.

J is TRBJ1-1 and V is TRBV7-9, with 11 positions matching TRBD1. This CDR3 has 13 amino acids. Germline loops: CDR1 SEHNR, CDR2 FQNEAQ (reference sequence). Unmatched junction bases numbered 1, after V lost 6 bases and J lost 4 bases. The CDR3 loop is CASRGTGGTEAFF. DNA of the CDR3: TGTGCCAGCAGAGGGACAGGGGGCACTGAAGCTTTCTTT.

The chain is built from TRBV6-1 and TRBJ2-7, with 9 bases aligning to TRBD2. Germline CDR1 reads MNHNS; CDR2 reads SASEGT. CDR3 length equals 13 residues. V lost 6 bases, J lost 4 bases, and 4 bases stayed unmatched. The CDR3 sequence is CASSLAGRYEQYV. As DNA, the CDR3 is TGTGCCAGCAGCCTAGCGGGGAGGTACGAGCAGTACGTC.

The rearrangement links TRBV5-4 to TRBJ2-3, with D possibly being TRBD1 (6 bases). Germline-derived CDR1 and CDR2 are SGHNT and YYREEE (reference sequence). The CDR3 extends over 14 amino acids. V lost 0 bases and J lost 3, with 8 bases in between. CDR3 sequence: CASSLAQGTDTQYF. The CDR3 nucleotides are TGTGCCAGCAGCTTGGCCCAGGGGACAGATACGCAGTATTTT.

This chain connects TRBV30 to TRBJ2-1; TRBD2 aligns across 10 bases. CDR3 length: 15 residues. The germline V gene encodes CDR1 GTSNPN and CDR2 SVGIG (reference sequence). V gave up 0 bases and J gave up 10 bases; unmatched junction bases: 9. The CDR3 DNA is TGTGCCTGGAGTGTACTTGGGACTAGCGAAGTGGAGCAGTTCTTC. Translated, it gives CAWSVLGTSEVEQFF.

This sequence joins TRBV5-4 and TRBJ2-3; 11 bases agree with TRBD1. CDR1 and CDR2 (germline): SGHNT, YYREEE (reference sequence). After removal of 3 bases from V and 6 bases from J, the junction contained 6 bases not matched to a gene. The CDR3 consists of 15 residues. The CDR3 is CASSWRDRGGDTQYF. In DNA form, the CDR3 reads TGTGCCAGCAGCTGGAGGGACAGGGGGGGGGATACGCAGTATTTT.

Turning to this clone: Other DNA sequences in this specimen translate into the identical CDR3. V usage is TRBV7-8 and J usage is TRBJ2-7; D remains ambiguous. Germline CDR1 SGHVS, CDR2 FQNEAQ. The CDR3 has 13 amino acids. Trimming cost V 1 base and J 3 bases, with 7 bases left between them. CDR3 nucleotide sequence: TGTGCCAGCAGCTTAGGACGCGACTACGAGCAGTACGTC. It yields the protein CASSLGRDYEQYV.

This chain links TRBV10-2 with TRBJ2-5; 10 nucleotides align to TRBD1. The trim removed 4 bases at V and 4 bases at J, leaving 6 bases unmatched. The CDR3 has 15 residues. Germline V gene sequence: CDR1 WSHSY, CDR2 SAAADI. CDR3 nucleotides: TGCGCCAGCAGTGGAAGGGACAGGGGTGGAGAGACCCAGTACTTC. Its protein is CASSGRDRGGETQYF.

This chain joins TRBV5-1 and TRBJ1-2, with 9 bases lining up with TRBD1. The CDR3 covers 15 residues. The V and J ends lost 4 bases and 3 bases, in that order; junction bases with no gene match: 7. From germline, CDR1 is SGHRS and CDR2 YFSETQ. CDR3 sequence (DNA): TGCGCCAGCAGCCCTGACAGGGGGGCGTACTATGGCTACACCTTC. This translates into CASSPDRGAYYGYTF.